The clone carrying this TCR beta chain has just a few counts. Its antigen is as yet unknown. By 5'RACE template switching, TCR cDNA was produced, with a universal primer site and UMIs added in the process. TCRdb analysed the 5' RACE reads with MiXCR anew, one entry per CDR3 protein. The table has approximately 300,000 distinct CDR3 sequences, roughly 8.7% seen once. This entry comes from a study of T cells after yellow fever vaccination. The overall study: Where fractions had low cell numbers, libraries were prepared from them with the SMART-Seq v4 Ultra Low Input RNA kit. Study-level points and caveats: In post-booster samples, most primary-vaccination clones reappeared (approximately 95% CD4, approximately 91% CD8). There was a possibility that FACS-sorted repertoires contained abundant clonotypes contaminating from the bulk population.

CDR3 size: 14 residues. Trimming took off 5 bases at V and 1 base at J, with 9 bases between the two ends. Per germline, CDR1 SGHKS and CDR2 YYEKEE (reference sequence). The chain joins TRBV5-5 to TRBJ1-4; tentatively, D is TRBD1 (6 bases). Material: PBMCs, obtained on the day of the first yellow fever vaccination. This sequence originates from a man in his late teens or twenties who received the YFV17D yellow fever vaccine. CDR3 residues: CASRQGVTNEKLFF. DNA of the CDR3: TGTGCCAGCAGACAGGGAGTAACTAATGAAAAACTGTTTTTT.